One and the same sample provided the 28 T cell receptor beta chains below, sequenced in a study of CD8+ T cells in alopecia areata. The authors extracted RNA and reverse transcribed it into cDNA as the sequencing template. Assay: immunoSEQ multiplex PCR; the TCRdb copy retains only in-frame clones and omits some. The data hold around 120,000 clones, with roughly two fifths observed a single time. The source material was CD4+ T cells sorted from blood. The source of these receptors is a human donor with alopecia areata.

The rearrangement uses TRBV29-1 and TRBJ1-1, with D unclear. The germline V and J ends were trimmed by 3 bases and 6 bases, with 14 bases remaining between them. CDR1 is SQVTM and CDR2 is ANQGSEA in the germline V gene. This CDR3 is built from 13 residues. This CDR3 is CSVDSGPRAEAFF. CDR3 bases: TGCAGCGTTGATTCGGGTCCAAGGGCTGAAGCTTTCTTT.

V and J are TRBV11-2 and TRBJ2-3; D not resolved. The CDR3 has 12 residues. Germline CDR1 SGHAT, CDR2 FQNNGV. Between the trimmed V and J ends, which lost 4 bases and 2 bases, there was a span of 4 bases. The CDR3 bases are TGTGCCAGCAGCTCCCTCACAGATACGCAGTATTTT. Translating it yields CASSSLTDTQYF.

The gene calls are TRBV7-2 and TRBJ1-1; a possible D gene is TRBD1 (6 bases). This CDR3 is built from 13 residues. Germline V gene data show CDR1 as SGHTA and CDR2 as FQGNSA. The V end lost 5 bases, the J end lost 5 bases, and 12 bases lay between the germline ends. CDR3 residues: CASSRYRATEAFF. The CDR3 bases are TGTGCCAGCAGCCGATACAGGGCTACTGAAGCTTTCTTT.

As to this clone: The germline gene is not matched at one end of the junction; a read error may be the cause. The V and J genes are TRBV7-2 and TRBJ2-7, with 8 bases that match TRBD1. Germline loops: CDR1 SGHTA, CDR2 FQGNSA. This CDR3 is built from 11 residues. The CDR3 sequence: CASSFGQGKDF. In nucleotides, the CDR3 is TGTGCCAGCAGCTTTGGACAGGGAAAGGACTTC.

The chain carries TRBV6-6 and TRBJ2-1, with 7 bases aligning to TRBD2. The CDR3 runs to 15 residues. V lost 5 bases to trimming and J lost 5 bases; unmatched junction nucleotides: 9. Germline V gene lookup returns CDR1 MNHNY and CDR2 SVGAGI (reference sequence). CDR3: CASSPGTTSDNEQFF. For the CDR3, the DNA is TGTGCCAGCAGTCCCGGGACTACTTCCGACAATGAGCAGTTCTTC.

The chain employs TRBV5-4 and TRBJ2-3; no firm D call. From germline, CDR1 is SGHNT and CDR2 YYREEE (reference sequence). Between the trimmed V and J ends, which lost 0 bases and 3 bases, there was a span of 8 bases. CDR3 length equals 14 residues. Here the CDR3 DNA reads TGTGCCAGCAGCTTGGACCGCTTGACAGATACGCAGTATTTT. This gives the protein CASSLDRLTDTQYF.

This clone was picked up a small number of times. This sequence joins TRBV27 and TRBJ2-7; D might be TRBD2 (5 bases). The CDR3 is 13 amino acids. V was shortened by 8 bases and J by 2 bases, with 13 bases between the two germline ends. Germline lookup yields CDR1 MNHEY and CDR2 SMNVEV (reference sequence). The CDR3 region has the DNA TGTGCCAGCCGCCGCGAGGGTACCTACGAGCAGTACTTC. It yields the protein CASRREGTYEQYF.

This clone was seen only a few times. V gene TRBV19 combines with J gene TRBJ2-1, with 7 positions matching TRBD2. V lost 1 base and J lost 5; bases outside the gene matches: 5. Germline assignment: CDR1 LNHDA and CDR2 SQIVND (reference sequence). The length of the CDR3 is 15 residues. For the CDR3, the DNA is TGTGCCAGTAGTATAGCGGGGGGAAACCACAATGAGCAGTTCTTC. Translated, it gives CASSIAGGNHNEQFF.

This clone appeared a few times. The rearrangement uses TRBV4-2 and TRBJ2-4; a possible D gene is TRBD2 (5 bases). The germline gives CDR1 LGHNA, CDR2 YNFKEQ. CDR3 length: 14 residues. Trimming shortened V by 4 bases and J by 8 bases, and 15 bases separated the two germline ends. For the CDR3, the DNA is TGTGCCAGCAGCCTCCGAGAGGGTGAGGACATTCAGTACTTC. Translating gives CASSLREGEDIQYF.

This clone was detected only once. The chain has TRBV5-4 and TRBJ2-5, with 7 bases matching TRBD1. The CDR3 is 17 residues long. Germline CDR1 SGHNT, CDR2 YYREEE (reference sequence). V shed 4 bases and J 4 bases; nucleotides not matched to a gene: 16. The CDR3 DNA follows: TGTGCCAGCAGCAATCGACAGGGAGCAGGGTTCCCAGAGACCCAGTACTTC. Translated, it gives CASSNRQGAGFPETQYF.

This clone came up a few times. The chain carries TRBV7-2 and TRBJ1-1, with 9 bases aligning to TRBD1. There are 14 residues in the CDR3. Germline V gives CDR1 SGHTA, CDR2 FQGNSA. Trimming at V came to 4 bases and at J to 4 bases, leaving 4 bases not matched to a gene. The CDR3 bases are TGTGCCAGCAGCTCCGACAGGGGGTCCACTGAAGCTTTCTTT. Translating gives CASSSDRGSTEAFF.

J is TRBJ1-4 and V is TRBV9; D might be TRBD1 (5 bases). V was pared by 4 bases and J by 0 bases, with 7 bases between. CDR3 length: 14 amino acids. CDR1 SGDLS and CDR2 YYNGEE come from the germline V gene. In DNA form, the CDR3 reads TGTGCCAGCAGCACGACAGCAACTAATGAAAAACTGTTTTTT. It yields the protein CASSTTATNEKLFF.

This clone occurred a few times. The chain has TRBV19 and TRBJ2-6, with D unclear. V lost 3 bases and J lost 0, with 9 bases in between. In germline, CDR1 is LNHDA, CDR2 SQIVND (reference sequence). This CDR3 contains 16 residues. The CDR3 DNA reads TGTGCCAGTAGTATCCAGTCCTACTCTGGGGCCAACGTCCTGACTTTC. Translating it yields CASSIQSYSGANVLTF.

The CDR3 DNA reads TGTGCCAGCAGCCCCGACTACGCGAACACCGGGGAGCTGTTTTTT. This codes for CASSPDYANTGELFF. The rearrangement joins TRBV7-2 to TRBJ2-2, with D perhaps TRBD2 (5 bases). Germline CDR1 is SGHTA and CDR2 is FQGNSA. The CDR3 loop spans 15 amino acids. V was cut by 5 bases and J by 0 bases, with 10 bases left in between.

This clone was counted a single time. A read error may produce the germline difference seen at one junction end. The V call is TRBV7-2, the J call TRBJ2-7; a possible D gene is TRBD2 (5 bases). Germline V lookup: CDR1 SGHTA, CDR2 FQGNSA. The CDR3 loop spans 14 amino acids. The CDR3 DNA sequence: TGTGCCAGCGGACGCACTAGTAGGTCCTCCGAGCAGTACTTC. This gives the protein CASGRTSRSSEQYF.

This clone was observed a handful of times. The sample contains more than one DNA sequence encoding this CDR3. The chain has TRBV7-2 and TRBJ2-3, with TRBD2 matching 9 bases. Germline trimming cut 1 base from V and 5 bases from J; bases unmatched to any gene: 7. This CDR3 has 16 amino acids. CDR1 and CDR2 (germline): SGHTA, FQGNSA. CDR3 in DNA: TGTGCCAGCAGCTTAGTGGCGGGGGGGCAGGGAGATACGCAGTATTTT. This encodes CASSLVAGGQGDTQYF. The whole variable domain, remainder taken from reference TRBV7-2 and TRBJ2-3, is GAGVSQSPSNKVTEKGKDVELRCDPISGHTALYWYRQSLGQGLEFLIYFQGNSAPDKSGLPSDRFSAERTGGSVSTLTIQRTQQEDSAVYLCASSLVAGGQGDTQYFGPGTRLTVL.

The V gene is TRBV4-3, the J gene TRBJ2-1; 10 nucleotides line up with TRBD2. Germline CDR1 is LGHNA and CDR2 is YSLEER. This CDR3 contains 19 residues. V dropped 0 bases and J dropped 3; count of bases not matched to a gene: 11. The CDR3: CASSQDQNQGLAYYNEQFF. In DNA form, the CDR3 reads TGCGCCAGCAGCCAAGATCAGAACCAGGGACTAGCGTACTACAATGAGCAGTTCTTC.

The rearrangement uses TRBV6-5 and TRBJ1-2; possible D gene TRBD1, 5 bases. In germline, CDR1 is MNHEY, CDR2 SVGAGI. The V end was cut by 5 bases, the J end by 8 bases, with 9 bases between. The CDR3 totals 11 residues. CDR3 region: CASSHRDGYTF. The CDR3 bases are TGTGCCAGCAGTCACCGGGACGGCTACACCTTC.

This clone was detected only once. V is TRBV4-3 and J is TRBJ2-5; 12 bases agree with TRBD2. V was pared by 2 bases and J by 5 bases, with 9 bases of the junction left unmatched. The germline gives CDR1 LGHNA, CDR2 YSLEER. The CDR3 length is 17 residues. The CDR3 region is CASSQFSMTSGGETQYF. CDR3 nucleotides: TGCGCCAGCAGCCAATTTTCTATGACTAGCGGGGGCGAGACCCAGTACTTC.

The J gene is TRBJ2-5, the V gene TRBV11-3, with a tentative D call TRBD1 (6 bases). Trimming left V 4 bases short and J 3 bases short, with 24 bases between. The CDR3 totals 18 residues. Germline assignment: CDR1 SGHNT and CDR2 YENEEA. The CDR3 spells CASSSAWGRGLVEETQYF. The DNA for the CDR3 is TGTGCCAGCAGCTCCGCGTGGGGGCGAGGATTGGTGGAAGAGACCCAGTACTTC.

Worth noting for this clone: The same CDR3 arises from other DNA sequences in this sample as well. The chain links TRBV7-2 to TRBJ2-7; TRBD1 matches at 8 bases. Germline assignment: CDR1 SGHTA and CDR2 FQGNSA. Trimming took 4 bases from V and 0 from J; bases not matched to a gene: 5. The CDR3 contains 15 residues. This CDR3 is CASSSRTGSSYEQYF. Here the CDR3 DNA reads TGTGCCAGCAGCTCCAGGACAGGGAGCTCCTACGAGCAGTACTTC. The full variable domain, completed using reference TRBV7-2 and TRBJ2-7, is GAGVSQSPSNKVTEKGKDVELRCDPISGHTALYWYRQSLGQGLEFLIYFQGNSAPDKSGLPSDRFSAERTGGSVSTLTIQRTQQEDSAVYLCASSSRTGSSYEQYFGPGTRLTVT.

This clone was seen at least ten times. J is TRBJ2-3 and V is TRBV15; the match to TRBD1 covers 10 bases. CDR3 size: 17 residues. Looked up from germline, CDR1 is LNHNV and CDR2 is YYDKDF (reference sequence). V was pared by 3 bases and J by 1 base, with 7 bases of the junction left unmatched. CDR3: CATSSKTGTGGTDTQYF. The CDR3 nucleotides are TGTGCCACCAGCAGTAAAACCGGGACAGGGGGCACAGATACGCAGTATTTT.

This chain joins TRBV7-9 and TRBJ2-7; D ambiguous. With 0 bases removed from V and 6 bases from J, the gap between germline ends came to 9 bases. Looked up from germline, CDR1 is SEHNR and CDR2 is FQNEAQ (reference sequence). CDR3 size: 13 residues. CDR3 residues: CASSLAWESEQYF. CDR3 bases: TGTGCCAGCAGCTTAGCTTGGGAATCCGAGCAGTACTTC.

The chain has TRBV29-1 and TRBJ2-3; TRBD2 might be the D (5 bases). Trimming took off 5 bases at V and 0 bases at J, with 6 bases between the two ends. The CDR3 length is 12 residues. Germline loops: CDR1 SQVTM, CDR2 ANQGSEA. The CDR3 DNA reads TGCAGCGTTAGCGGTAGCACAGATACGCAGTATTTT. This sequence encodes CSVSGSTDTQYF.

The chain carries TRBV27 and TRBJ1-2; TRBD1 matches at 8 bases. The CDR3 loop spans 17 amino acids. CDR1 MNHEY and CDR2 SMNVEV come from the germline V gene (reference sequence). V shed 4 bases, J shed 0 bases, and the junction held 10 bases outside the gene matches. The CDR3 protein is CASSSSTGTGSNYGYTF. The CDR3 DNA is TGTGCCAGCAGTTCCAGCACCGGGACAGGATCTAACTATGGCTACACCTTC.

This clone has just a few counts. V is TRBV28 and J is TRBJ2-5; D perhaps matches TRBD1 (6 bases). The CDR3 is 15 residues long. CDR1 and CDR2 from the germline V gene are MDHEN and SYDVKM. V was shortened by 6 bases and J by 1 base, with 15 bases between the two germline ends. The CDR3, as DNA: TGTGCCAGCAGCCTGGGGCAGGGGAGCCAAGAGACCCAGTACTTC. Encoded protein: CASSLGQGSQETQYF. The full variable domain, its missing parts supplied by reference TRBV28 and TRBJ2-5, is DVKVTQSSRYLVKRTGEKVFLECVQDMDHENMFWYRQDPGLGLRLIYFSYDVKMKEKGDIPEGYSVSREKKERFSLILESASTNQTSMYLCASSLGQGSQETQYFGPGTRLLVL.

The CDR3 DNA reads as TGCGCCAGCAGCTTGGCAGGGGCCTTACCCTCCTACGAGCAGTACTTC. This translates into CASSLAGALPSYEQYF. This chain uses TRBV5-1 with TRBJ2-7, with D possibly being TRBD1 (6 bases). Trimming stripped 0 bases from V and 0 bases from J, with 13 bases between. CDR1 is SGHRS and CDR2 is YFSETQ in the germline V gene. The CDR3 loop spans 16 amino acids.

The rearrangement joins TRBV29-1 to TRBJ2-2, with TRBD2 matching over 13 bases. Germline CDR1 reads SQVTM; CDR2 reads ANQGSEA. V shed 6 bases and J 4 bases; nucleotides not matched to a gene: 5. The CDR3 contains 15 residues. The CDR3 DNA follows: TGCAGCGTAGGCGGACTAGCGGGAGCCACCGGGGAGCTGTTTTTT. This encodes CSVGGLAGATGELFF.